This TCR beta chain derives from a study of T-cell memory formation after mild COVID-19. CDR3 size: 16 residues. The trim removed 7 bases at V and 2 bases at J, leaving 10 bases unmatched. Germline V gives CDR1 SNHLY, CDR2 FYNNEI. TCRdb re-called the 5' RACE reads through MiXCR, storing one row per CDR3 protein. The table shows roughly 310,000 distinct CDR3 sequences, with about a sixth occurring only once. The V call is TRBV2, the J call TRBJ1-5, with 8 bases identical to TRBD1. The sequenced sample was PBMCs or a T cell subset sorted from them (not recorded which). The TCR comes from a man aged 18-30 years who had mild COVID-19 (a few samples of this study predate the infection). Cell type and time point are not known. In DNA, the CDR3 is TGTGCCAGCACCCTCAACAGGGGGTTTGGCAATCAGCCCCAGCATTTT. It encodes CASTLNRGFGNQPQHF.